The 23 T cell receptor beta chains given below trace back to one sample, sequenced in a study of T cell responses to AZD1222 COVID-19 vaccine (dated by TCRdb to the early 2020s). The library was produced with the immunoSEQ multiplex PCR assay. Here the immuneACCESS table is served through TCRdb, limited to in-frame sequences with V and J called. Missing clones are a known gap in these copies; in checked studies unresolved V genes cover under half, and the rest lacks a known reason. The sample table records about 120,000 clones; approximately 90% of these occur just once. The top ten hold 2% to 3% of the sample. The time point label corresponds to: about 28 days (+/-7) after the second vaccine dose. The sequencing here drew on peripheral blood, taken 28 days after the second AZD1222 dose. The receptors shown here come from an adult who received the AZD1222 COVID-19 vaccine.

V usage is TRBV7-6 and J usage is TRBJ2-3; 12 positions match TRBD2. Germline trimming cut 1 base from V and 2 bases from J; bases unmatched to any gene: 4. This CDR3 comprises 17 residues. Germline values: CDR1 SGHVS, CDR2 FNYEAQ. The CDR3 DNA reads as TGTGCCAGCAGCTTAGTCCGACTAGCGGGGGACACAGATACGCAGTATTTT. This gives the protein CASSLVRLAGDTDTQYF.

V usage is TRBV5-5 and J usage is TRBJ1-1; D is perhaps TRBD1 (6 bases). V lost 2 bases and J 9 bases, leaving 14 bases between the germline ends. In germline, CDR1 is SGHKS, CDR2 YYEKEE (reference sequence). This CDR3 comprises 13 residues. This CDR3 reads CASSFTGAVKAFF. CDR3 coding DNA: TGTGCCAGCAGCTTTACGGGGGCGGTTAAAGCTTTCTTT.

This clone was seen a handful of times. The V call is TRBV29-1, the J call TRBJ2-7, with a possible D match to TRBD2 (6 bases). Trimming shortened V by 7 bases and J by 7 bases, and 14 bases separated the two germline ends. Germline lookup yields CDR1 SQVTM and CDR2 ANQGSEA. This CDR3 is 11 amino acids long. CDR3 residues: CSGTQAGEQYF. CDR3 DNA: TGCAGCGGGACCCAGGCGGGGGAGCAGTACTTC.

The chain employs TRBV6-2 or TRBV6-3 and TRBJ2-7; unclear D gene. The germline V gene has CDR1 MNHEY and CDR2 SVGEGT. CDR3 size: 15 residues. The V end lost 5 bases, the J end lost 1 base, and 15 bases lay between the germline ends. CDR3 sequence (DNA): TGTGCCAGCAGTGTCGTTAGGCCTGCGTCCTACGAGCAGTACTTC. Its protein is CASSVVRPASYEQYF.

This sequence joins TRBV5-6 and TRBJ1-1; 7 bases line up with TRBD1. The CDR3 is 14 amino acids. Per the germline V gene, CDR1 is SGHDT and CDR2 is YYEEEE. V was pared by 4 bases and J by 7 bases, with 10 bases of the junction left unmatched. The CDR3 sequence: CASSIDRTGNEAFF. The CDR3 coding sequence is TGTGCCAGCAGCATAGACCGGACAGGCAATGAAGCTTTCTTT.

The rearrangement links TRBV19 to TRBJ1-2; possible D gene TRBD1, 6 bases. Per the germline V gene, CDR1 is LNHDA and CDR2 is SQIVND (reference sequence). V lost 4 bases to trimming and J lost 6 bases, with 18 bases between them. The CDR3 loop spans 15 amino acids. CDR3 loop: CASSKDRPQRDGYTF. As DNA, the CDR3 is TGTGCCAGTAGTAAGGACAGACCCCAAAGGGATGGCTACACCTTC.

This clone has a handful of counts. V and J are TRBV5-1 and TRBJ2-4, with TRBD1 identical over 11 bases. The CDR3 is 17 amino acids. Germline CDR1 SGHRS, CDR2 YFSETQ. V shed 5 bases, J shed 0 bases, and the junction held 7 bases outside the gene matches. The CDR3 protein is CASSQDRGPGAKNIQYF. The CDR3 nucleotides read TGCGCCAGCAGTCAGGACAGGGGGCCGGGAGCCAAAAACATTCAGTACTTC.

The rearrangement joins TRBV7-3 to TRBJ2-1; a weak D match, TRBD2 (7 bases). The germline V and J ends were trimmed by 1 base and 0 bases, with 22 bases remaining between them. This CDR3 has 20 residues. The germline V gene encodes CDR1 SGHTA and CDR2 FQGTGA. The CDR3 loop reads CASSLNKGGSYYSSYNEQFF. In DNA form, the CDR3 reads TGTGCCAGCAGCTTAAATAAGGGGGGGTCTTATTATAGCTCCTACAATGAGCAGTTCTTC.

This sequence joins TRBV3-1 (or the pseudogene TRBV3-2) and TRBJ2-3; possibly TRBD2 for D (7 bases). Germline loops: CDR1 LGHDT, CDR2 YNNKEL (reference sequence). The CDR3 loop spans 14 amino acids. V was pared by 4 bases and J by 3 bases, with 11 bases between. CDR3 DNA: TGTGCCAGCAGCCTTGGGGGGGCAACAGATACGCAGTATTTT. It encodes CASSLGGATDTQYF.

The genes are TRBV5-1 and TRBJ1-1, with 7 bases that match TRBD1. Germline CDR1 is SGHRS and CDR2 is YFSETQ. V lost 4 bases, J lost 0 bases, and 0 bases stayed unmatched. The CDR3 length is 13 residues. Written as DNA, the CDR3 is TGCGCCAGCAGCGGACAGGTGAACACTGAAGCTTTCTTT. Translation: CASSGQVNTEAFF.

This clone has only one observation. This chain links TRBV6-5 with TRBJ1-6; 9 positions match TRBD1. With V trimmed by 8 bases and J by 9 bases, 8 bases remained unmatched. The germline CDR1 and CDR2 sequences are MNHEY and SVGAGI. The CDR3 is made up of 14 amino acids. CDR3 in DNA: TGTGCCAGCTCCCCCGTGGGACAGGGTTCACCCCTCCACTTT. It codes for CASSPVGQGSPLHF.

This clone was counted once. The chain employs TRBV5-5 and TRBJ2-7; D gene uncertain. Trimming removed 3 bases at V and 5 bases at J, with 24 bases between. This CDR3 comprises 17 residues. The V gene's germline CDR1 is SGHKS and CDR2 YYEKEE (reference sequence). CDR3 sequence (DNA): TGTGCCAGCAGCTCTCGATTCACGGAGCCTGGCCTGAACGAGCAGTACTTC. Its translation is CASSSRFTEPGLNEQYF.

In DNA, the CDR3 is TGTGCCAGCAGTTTGGTCCCGAGCTCCTATAATTCACCCCTCCACTTT. As protein: CASSLVPSSYNSPLHF. The gene calls are TRBV27 and TRBJ1-6, with unresolved D. The CDR3 sequence is 16 residues long. CDR1 and CDR2 (germline): MNHEY, SMNVEV (reference sequence). The ends were cut back, 3 bases at V and 0 bases at J, with 9 bases in the middle.

The V gene is TRBV4-1, the J gene TRBJ1-4, with a possible D match to TRBD1 (5 bases). V was pared by 0 bases and J by 5 bases, with 13 bases between. The CDR3 length is 16 residues. Germline values: CDR1 MGHRA, CDR2 YSYEKL. CDR3 in DNA: TGCGCCAGCAGCCAAGATGGGCGGGGGGGGAATGAAAAACTGTTTTTT. It codes for CASSQDGRGGNEKLFF.

The rearrangement joins TRBV19 to TRBJ1-5; tentative D call: TRBD1 (6 bases). CDR3 length: 16 amino acids. V was trimmed by 3 bases and J by 2 bases, leaving 14 bases between them. Germline CDR1 is LNHDA and CDR2 is SQIVND (reference sequence). The DNA for the CDR3 is TGTGCCAGTAGTATCCTACAGGGAAGGGGCAATCAGCCCCAGCATTTT. It encodes CASSILQGRGNQPQHF.

The chain joins TRBV5-8 to TRBJ1-1, with 7 bases aligning to TRBD1. Trimming at V came to 3 bases and at J to 4 bases, leaving 3 bases not matched to a gene. The CDR3 length is 13 residues. Germline-derived CDR1 and CDR2 are SGHTS and YDEGEE. The chain's CDR3 is CASSYWDSTEAFF. CDR3 nucleotides: TGTGCCAGCAGCTACTGGGACAGCACTGAAGCTTTCTTT.

This chain joins TRBV6-6 and TRBJ1-5, with D possibly TRBD1 on 6 matching bases. CDR3 length equals 15 residues. The V end lost 4 bases, the J end lost 5 bases, and 15 bases lay between the germline ends. Per the germline V gene, CDR1 is MNHNY and CDR2 is SVGAGI (reference sequence). The CDR3 spells CASSSGGGVDQPQHF. The CDR3 region has the DNA TGTGCCAGCAGTTCGGGAGGGGGGGTGGATCAGCCCCAGCATTTT.

Only one count was recorded for this clone. V is TRBV27 and J is TRBJ1-1; D gene uncertain. The CDR3 totals 15 residues. CDR1 and CDR2 (germline): MNHEY, SMNVEV (reference sequence). Deletions cut 8 bases from V and 0 bases from J, with 16 bases between. CDR3 protein: CASSKVGSMNTEAFF. For the CDR3, the DNA is TGTGCCAGCTCTAAGGTTGGGTCCATGAACACTGAAGCTTTCTTT.

The chain is built from TRBV30 and TRBJ2-1, with 8 positions matching TRBD1. The V gene's germline CDR1 is GTSNPN and CDR2 SVGIG (reference sequence). This CDR3 spans 14 amino acids. The J segment lost 2 bases and the V segment lost 4 bases, leaving 4 bases of the junction unmatched. Here the CDR3 reads CAWTQGVTYNEQFF. CDR3 coding DNA: TGTGCCTGGACACAGGGGGTTACCTACAATGAGCAGTTCTTC.

The V call is TRBV5-1, the J call TRBJ1-5; 9 bases are shared with TRBD1. V shed 3 bases and J 8 bases; nucleotides not matched to a gene: 6. This CDR3 has 14 amino acids. Germline V gene lookup returns CDR1 SGHRS and CDR2 YFSETQ. This CDR3 is CASSSGQGPKPQHF. The CDR3 nucleotides are TGCGCCAGCAGCTCCGGACAGGGGCCGAAGCCCCAGCATTTT.

The J gene is TRBJ2-2, the V gene TRBV18, with 10 nucleotides matching TRBD1. CDR3 size: 15 residues. The J segment lost 2 bases and the V segment lost 6 bases, leaving 3 bases of the junction unmatched. CDR1 is KGHSH, CDR2 LQKENI, per germline. In DNA form, the CDR3 reads TGTGCCAGCTCCCGACAGGGGGCAAACACCGGGGAGCTGTTTTTT. It translates to CASSRQGANTGELFF.

The CDR3 bases are TGTGCCACCAGCAGAGACACAGGGAACACCGGGGAGCTGTTTTTT. Residues: CATSRDTGNTGELFF. The J gene is TRBJ2-2, the V gene TRBV15; weak D call: TRBD1 (5 bases). V was shortened by 0 bases and J by 1 base, with 6 bases between the two germline ends. Germline loops: CDR1 LNHNV, CDR2 YYDKDF (reference sequence). The CDR3 consists of 15 residues.

This clone was detected a few times. The chain has TRBV6-5 and TRBJ1-5, with 10 nucleotides matching TRBD1. The V gene end was trimmed by 2 bases and the J gene end by 1 base; junction bases not matched to a gene: 2. Germline V gene sequence: CDR1 MNHEY, CDR2 SVGAGI. This CDR3 has 16 residues. This CDR3 is CASSYQDRGSNQPQHF. In nucleotides, the CDR3 is TGTGCCAGCAGTTACCAGGACAGGGGGAGCAATCAGCCCCAGCATTTT.